Listed here are 22 T cell receptor beta chains from one sample, sequenced in a study of post-analysis software for immune sequencing data. Whole-study findings and limits: TRBV segments more frequent in patients than in controls numbered five and included TRBV5-6, TRBV5-1 and TRBV20-1.

Incorporated into the TCR beta cDNA libraries were unique molecular identifiers, which served to reduce PCR and sequencing biases. Each CDR3 protein is one row after TCRdb ran MiXCR on the PCR reads. The sample consists of roughly 870,000 distinct CDR3 sequences, around 50% of them appearing once. These TCRs' antigens remain unknown. Material for sequencing was blood. All receptors come from a girl between 5 and 17 years old with multiple sclerosis.

The chain carries TRBV5-1 and TRBJ2-7, with 9 bases identical to TRBD1. Unmatched junction bases numbered 7, after V lost 4 bases and J lost 2 bases. CDR3 length: 15 residues. CDR1 and CDR2 (germline): SGHRS, YFSETQ. CDR3 region: CASSPRDRATYEQYF. The CDR3 region has the DNA TGCGCCAGCAGCCCCCGGGACAGGGCCACCTACGAGCAGTACTTC.

Only a few counts were recorded for this clonotype. The chain uses TRBV5-1 and TRBJ2-5; weak D call: TRBD1 (6 bases). Germline CDR1 is SGHRS and CDR2 is YFSETQ. This CDR3 has 14 amino acids. V was trimmed by 0 bases and J by 4 bases, leaving 10 bases between them. The CDR3 spells CASSLGQGPETQYF. As DNA, the CDR3 is TGCGCCAGCAGCTTGGGGCAGGGGCCAGAGACCCAGTACTTC. The complete variable domain, with remaining parts taken from reference TRBV5-1 and TRBJ2-5, reads KAGVTQTPRYLIKTRGQQVTLSCSPISGHRSVSWYQQTPGQGLQFLFEYFSETQRNKGNFPGRFSGRQFSNSRSEMNVSTLELGDSALYLCASSLGQGPETQYFGPGTRLLVL.

This chain joins TRBV2 and TRBJ1-1; D remains ambiguous. Germline-derived CDR1 and CDR2 are SNHLY and FYNNEI. The CDR3 runs 14 residues. Between the trimmed V and J ends, which lost 3 bases and 3 bases, there was a span of 11 bases. The CDR3 is CASSEGAGYTEAFF. CDR3 nucleotide sequence: TGTGCCAGCAGTGAGGGAGCGGGCTACACTGAAGCTTTCTTT.

The rearrangement uses TRBV5-1 and TRBJ1-1; TRBD1 is a possible D gene (5 bases). From germline, CDR1 is SGHRS and CDR2 YFSETQ. This CDR3 region has 14 residues. Trimming removed 1 base from V and 4 bases from J, with 11 bases in between. The CDR3: CASSLSQGGTEAFF. For the CDR3, the DNA is TGCGCCAGCAGCTTGTCCCAGGGTGGCACTGAAGCTTTCTTT.

This clonotype was seen many times. V is TRBV29-1 and J is TRBJ1-2; D might be TRBD1 (6 bases). This CDR3 has 14 residues. V was pared by 7 bases and J by 2 bases, with 17 bases between. Germline V gene data show CDR1 as SQVTM and CDR2 as ANQGSEA. CDR3 sequence (DNA): TGCAGCGCCCAACCCCAGGGGCCAAACTATGGCTACACCTTC. Encoded protein: CSAQPQGPNYGYTF.

Turning to this clonotype: Germline and junction disagree at one end, which may indicate a read error. The chain has TRBV20-1 and TRBJ1-2; TRBD1 is a possible D gene (6 bases). Per the germline V gene, CDR1 is DFQATT and CDR2 is SNEGSKA (reference sequence). The CDR3 sequence is 12 residues long. DNA of the CDR3: TGCAGGGCTAGCACAGGGAACTATGGCTACACCTTC. This encodes CRASTGNYGYTF.

This clonotype was picked up one time. The chain links TRBV4-1 to TRBJ2-5, with 10 positions matching TRBD1. The DNA end lines up better with TRBJ1-2; the J call may be wrong. This CDR3 region has 16 residues. CDR1 is MGHRA and CDR2 is YSYEKL in the germline V gene. CDR3 nucleotides: TGCGCCAGCAGCCAGCTGCCGGGACAGGGGAACTATGGCTACACCTTC. Encoded protein: CASSQLPGQGNYGYTF.

The table lists this clonotype with a few counts. J is TRBJ2-1 and V is TRBV5-5, with 10 positions matching TRBD2. Germline trimming cut 0 bases from V and 7 bases from J; bases unmatched to any gene: 4. Per the germline V gene, CDR1 is SGHKS and CDR2 is YYEKEE (reference sequence). This CDR3 is built from 15 residues. The CDR3 here is CASSLEASGRNEQFF. CDR3 coding DNA: TGTGCCAGCAGCTTGGAGGCTAGCGGGAGAAATGAGCAGTTCTTC. Combining the CDR3 with reference TRBV5-5 and TRBJ2-1 gives the whole variable domain DAGVTQSPTHLIKTRGQQVTLRCSPISGHKSVSWYQQVLGQGPQFIFQYYEKEERGRGNFPDRFSARQFPNYSSELNVNALLLGDSALYLCASSLEASGRNEQFFGPGTRLTVL.

The rearrangement links TRBV7-9 to TRBJ1-1; perhaps TRBD1 as D (6 bases). Trimming took 5 bases from V and 0 from J, leaving 16 bases between them. The CDR3 sequence is 16 residues long. CDR1 SEHNR and CDR2 FQNEAQ come from the germline V gene (reference sequence). The CDR3 spells CASSPRTVHMNTEAFF. The CDR3 bases are TGTGCCAGCAGCCCGCGGACAGTCCACATGAACACTGAAGCTTTCTTT.

This chain connects TRBV9 to TRBJ2-1; D is ambiguous. V lost 2 bases and J 0 bases, leaving 12 bases between the germline ends. The CDR3 contains 16 residues. Per the germline V gene, CDR1 is SGDLS and CDR2 is YYNGEE. The CDR3 sequence: CASSVRAESSYNEQFF. Here the CDR3 DNA reads TGTGCCAGCAGCGTTCGTGCGGAGAGCTCCTACAATGAGCAGTTCTTC.

V is TRBV2 and J is TRBJ2-1; TRBD1 agrees at 8 bases. From germline, CDR1 is SNHLY and CDR2 FYNNEI. The V segment lost 6 bases and the J segment 9 bases; nucleotides outside the gene matches: 4. This CDR3 comprises 12 residues. The chain's CDR3 is CASSPDRGEQFF. CDR3 DNA sequence: TGTGCCAGCAGCCCAGACAGGGGTGAGCAGTTCTTC.

V is TRBV7-2 and J is TRBJ2-1; 10 bases are shared with TRBD2. The CDR3 has 17 residues. Trimming took 0 bases from V and 9 from J; bases not matched to a gene: 11. CDR1 and CDR2 from the germline V gene are SGHTA and FQGNSA. The CDR3 region has the DNA TGTGCCAGCAGCTTAGCGCTACCTAGCGGGAGTAAGGGTGAGCAGTTCTTC. It encodes CASSLALPSGSKGEQFF.

The rearrangement joins TRBV12-3 or TRBV12-4 to TRBJ2-2; 7 bases match TRBD1. This CDR3 has 14 residues. V lost 6 bases and J lost 3; bases outside the gene matches: 4. The CDR3 DNA reads TGTGCCAGCAGCAGGACAGGCGACACCGGGGAGCTGTTTTTT. Translating gives CASSRTGDTGELFF.

This sequence joins TRBV28 and TRBJ2-6, with 7 bases fitting TRBD1. Germline V CDR1 and CDR2: MDHEN, SYDVKM. This CDR3 is built from 21 residues. Trimming at V came to 0 bases and at J to 4 bases, leaving 18 bases not matched to a gene. The DNA of the CDR3 is TGTGCCAGCAGTTTATGGGGATGGGACAGCCCCGGTCCCTCGGGGGCCAACGTCCTGACTTTC. Protein sequence: CASSLWGWDSPGPSGANVLTF.

The table lists this clonotype with a few counts. The chain couples TRBV20-1 to TRBJ2-7; 10 positions agree with TRBD1. Germline V lookup: CDR1 DFQATT, CDR2 SNEGSKA (reference sequence). J was trimmed by 7 bases and V by 6 bases; bases with no gene match: 9. The CDR3 loop spans 13 amino acids. CDR3 loop: CSARTGGSREQYF. CDR3 DNA sequence: TGCAGTGCCCGGACAGGGGGTTCGAGGGAGCAGTACTTC.

The CDR3 DNA follows: TGCAGTGCTAGGAGCCCGACAGGGAGGGGTGGCTACACCTTC. This gives the protein CSARSPTGRGGYTF. V is TRBV20-1 and J is TRBJ1-2; 7 bases are a match to TRBD1. The V gene's germline CDR1 is DFQATT and CDR2 SNEGSKA (reference sequence). After removal of 3 bases from V and 7 bases from J, the junction contained 11 bases not matched to a gene. The CDR3 loop spans 14 amino acids.

The chain carries TRBV28 and TRBJ1-2, with D unresolved. There are 13 residues in the CDR3. V gave up 3 bases and J gave up 6 bases, with 11 bases separating them. Germline loops: CDR1 MDHEN, CDR2 SYDVKM. The CDR3 DNA is TGTGCCAGCAGTTTGTATCTCATGGATGGCTACACCTTC. Protein product: CASSLYLMDGYTF.

The J gene is TRBJ2-7, the V gene TRBV2, with 7 nucleotides matching TRBD2. Germline assignment: CDR1 SNHLY and CDR2 FYNNEI. The CDR3 has 16 residues. With 5 bases clipped from V and 5 bases from J, the junction kept 15 bases outside the gene matches. The CDR3 coding sequence is TGTGCCAGCAGTAATATCCGAAGGGAGGGGAGAAACGAGCAGTACTTC. It encodes CASSNIRREGRNEQYF.

CDR3 in amino acids: CASSYMVAAMGNEQFF. The CDR3 DNA reads as TGTGCCAGCAGTTACATGGTTGCCGCTATGGGAAATGAGCAGTTCTTC. This chain links TRBV6-6 with TRBJ2-1; D gene ambiguous. The CDR3 sequence is 16 residues long. Germline CDR1 is MNHNY and CDR2 is SVGAGI (reference sequence). Trimming stripped 2 bases from V and 7 bases from J, with 18 bases between.

The rearrangement joins TRBV5-1 to TRBJ2-5; possible D gene TRBD1, 7 bases. CDR1 SGHRS and CDR2 YFSETQ come from the germline V gene. The CDR3 has 16 amino acids. Trimming pared 4 bases from V and 8 bases from J, leaving 24 bases between. The CDR3: CASSPASGGPIGTQYF. Here the CDR3 DNA reads TGCGCCAGCAGCCCCGCATCAGGGGGGCCTATAGGTACCCAGTACTTC.

The chain links TRBV6-5 to TRBJ2-1; D is uncertain. The end of the DNA fits TRBJ2-7 better, so the J call may be wrong. The CDR3 runs 15 residues. CDR1 and CDR2 from the germline V gene are MNHEY and SVGAGI. The CDR3 spells CASTQRSSSYNEQYF. The CDR3 region has the DNA TGTGCCAGCACCCAGCGATCGAGCTCCTACAATGAGCAGTACTTC.

The chain has TRBV20-1 and TRBJ1-1; D remains ambiguous. The CDR3 has 12 amino acids. CDR1 is DFQATT, CDR2 SNEGSKA, per germline (reference sequence). V was clipped by 5 bases and J by 2 bases, with 9 bases between them. This CDR3 is CSALSTNTEAFF. The CDR3, as DNA: TGCAGTGCTTTGAGCACTAACACTGAAGCTTTCTTT.